Below, one T cell receptor beta chain is given with its context. TCRdb's table, derived via immunoSEQ multiplex PCR, lists solely in-frame clones and lacks some. Among 96,000 or so clones listed, 80% to 95% were seen once. Trimming took 0 bases from V and 3 from J; bases not matched to a gene: 11. The CDR3 has 17 amino acids. In germline, CDR1 is ENHRY, CDR2 SYGVKD. This sample stems from a study of control samples from healthy donors and cancer patients. Source material: blood. The rearrangement links TRBV10-3 to TRBJ2-7; 7 bases are shared with TRBD2. This sequence was found in a man between 18 and 29 years old in good health. The CDR3 DNA follows: TGTGCCATCAGTGAGTCGGTGGGGGGGGAAGTAAACTACGAGCAGTACTTC. Amino acids: CAISESVGGEVNYEQYF.